These 26 T cell receptor beta chains came from one sample sequenced in a study of shared clonotypes between healthy human individuals. Data came from immunoSEQ multiplex PCR; TCRdb stores just in-frame clones and leaves some out. The table lists approximately 940,000 clones, over 60% of them singletons, with over 1.3% in the top ten. Material for sequencing was memory CD4+ T cells sorted from blood. Subset of the sample: CD45RA-negative fraction. These receptors all stem from a man younger than 35 in good health.

CDR3 residues: CASSLGGHLGDTQYF. DNA of the CDR3: TGTGCCAGCAGCTTAGGGGGACACCTGGGAGATACGCAGTATTTT. This sequence joins TRBV11-3 and TRBJ2-3; TRBD1 is a possible D gene (6 bases). CDR1 and CDR2 (germline): SGHNT, YENEEA. Trimming shortened V by 1 base and J by 5 bases, and 13 bases separated the two germline ends. The CDR3 is 15 residues long. Together with reference TRBV11-3 and TRBJ2-3, the CDR3 gives the full variable domain: EAGVVQSPRYKIIEKKQPVAFWCNPISGHNTLYWYLQNLGQGPELLIRYENEEAVDDSQLPKDRFSAERLKGVDSTLKIQPAELGDSAVYLCASSLGGHLGDTQYFGPGTRLTVL.

The rearrangement uses TRBV10-3 and TRBJ2-3, with 8 bases fitting TRBD2. The CDR3 sequence is 15 residues long. From germline, CDR1 is ENHRY and CDR2 SYGVKD. Trimming removed 3 bases from V and 3 bases from J; junction bases left unmatched: 5. The chain's CDR3 is CAISELGLGTDTQYF. The CDR3 nucleotides read TGTGCCATCAGTGAATTGGGACTAGGAACAGATACGCAGTATTTT.

J is TRBJ1-5 and V is TRBV27; the D is unclear. Germline V lookup: CDR1 MNHEY, CDR2 SMNVEV (reference sequence). V lost 11 bases, J lost 3 bases, and 8 bases lay in between. This CDR3 has 11 amino acids. CDR3 sequence reads: CARCSNQPQHF. The CDR3 DNA follows: TGTGCCCGCTGTTCCAATCAGCCCCAGCATTTT.

The J gene is TRBJ2-7, the V gene TRBV5-1; TRBD2 aligns across 7 bases. The CDR3 covers 15 residues. Germline V CDR1 and CDR2: SGHRS, YFSETQ. The junction had 7 bases not matched to a gene; V was cut back by 2 bases and J by 2 bases. The CDR3 nucleotides are TGCGCCAGCAGCTTTAGGGGAGGGGCAACCTACGAGCAGTACTTC. It specifies CASSFRGGATYEQYF.

This chain connects TRBV6-6 to TRBJ2-7; perhaps TRBD1 as D (5 bases). The CDR3 runs to 15 residues. Germline assignment: CDR1 MNHNY and CDR2 SVGAGI (reference sequence). Trimming took 5 bases from V and 1 from J, leaving 15 bases between them. The CDR3 DNA reads as TGTGCCAGCAGTCCCCTTCTTCAGGGATCCTACGAGCAGTACTTC. It yields the protein CASSPLLQGSYEQYF.

The J gene is TRBJ2-3, the V gene TRBV18; possibly TRBD2 for D (6 bases). The V end was cut by 8 bases, the J end by 0 bases, with 21 bases between. CDR3 length: 17 amino acids. The germline gives CDR1 KGHSH, CDR2 LQKENI. This CDR3 is CASTSPFPGVSTDTQYF. CDR3 nucleotides: TGTGCCAGCACCTCTCCCTTCCCGGGGGTTAGCACAGATACGCAGTATTTT.

The genes are TRBV11-2 and TRBJ2-3, with 8 bases identical to TRBD2. Germline trimming cut 5 bases from V and 3 bases from J; bases unmatched to any gene: 7. Germline CDR1 is SGHAT and CDR2 is FQNNGV. The CDR3 runs to 15 residues. The CDR3 coding sequence is TGTGCCAGCAGCGCGAGCGGGAGAGGAACAGATACGCAGTATTTT. This codes for CASSASGRGTDTQYF.

CDR3 coding DNA: TGCGCCAGCAGCCCGACCCTTGGTCGGGGCGATTCACCCCTCCACTTT. Protein sequence: CASSPTLGRGDSPLHF. The chain couples TRBV5-1 to TRBJ1-6, with D possibly TRBD1 on 5 matching bases. Germline V gene sequence: CDR1 SGHRS, CDR2 YFSETQ. This CDR3 region has 16 residues. V was trimmed by 4 bases and J by 8 bases, leaving 19 bases between them. Full variable domain (remainder filled in from reference TRBV5-1 and TRBJ1-6): KAGVTQTPRYLIKTRGQQVTLSCSPISGHRSVSWYQQTPGQGLQFLFEYFSETQRNKGNFPGRFSGRQFSNSRSEMNVSTLELGDSALYLCASSPTLGRGDSPLHFGNGTRLTVT.

The gene calls are TRBV5-6 and TRBJ2-7; tentatively, D is TRBD2 (7 bases). CDR1 SGHDT and CDR2 YYEEEE come from the germline V gene. V lost 6 bases to trimming and J lost 3 bases, with 19 bases between them. The CDR3 spans 15 residues. The CDR3 DNA reads as TGTGCCAGCATCCGGACGGGGGGCGCAGTCTACGAGCAGTACTTC. This gives the protein CASIRTGGAVYEQYF.

The chain couples TRBV7-2 to TRBJ2-4; D is perhaps TRBD1 (7 bases). The germline V and J ends were trimmed by 2 bases and 0 bases, with 11 bases remaining between them. This CDR3 is 16 amino acids long. The germline V gene encodes CDR1 SGHTA and CDR2 FQGNSA. Written as DNA, the CDR3 is TGTGCCAGCAGCTTACAGGGGGGAATAGCCAAAAACATTCAGTACTTC. This translates into CASSLQGGIAKNIQYF. The variable domain in full, completed from reference TRBV7-2 and TRBJ2-4, reads GAGVSQSPSNKVTEKGKDVELRCDPISGHTALYWYRQSLGQGLEFLIYFQGNSAPDKSGLPSDRFSAERTGGSVSTLTIQRTQQEDSAVYLCASSLQGGIAKNIQYFGAGTRLSVL.

The chain has TRBV20-1 and TRBJ1-2; D not resolved. V lost 5 bases and J 6 bases, leaving 10 bases between the germline ends. There are 11 residues in the CDR3. The V gene's germline CDR1 is DFQATT and CDR2 SNEGSKA (reference sequence). The CDR3 DNA follows: TGCAGTGCTCCAGACGGAGATGGCTACACCTTC. It encodes CSAPDGDGYTF.

V usage is TRBV18 and J usage is TRBJ1-2; no definite D call. With 2 bases removed from V and 3 bases from J, the gap between germline ends came to 13 bases. The CDR3 extends over 15 amino acids. Germline V gene sequence: CDR1 KGHSH, CDR2 LQKENI. DNA of the CDR3: TGTGCCAGCTCACCAGGTGGGAAAAGGGACTATGGCTACACCTTC. Protein: CASSPGGKRDYGYTF.

This chain connects TRBV27 to TRBJ2-2; D remains ambiguous. From germline, CDR1 is MNHEY and CDR2 SMNVEV (reference sequence). Trimming pared 3 bases from V and 7 bases from J, leaving 9 bases between. This CDR3 contains 13 residues. The DNA for the CDR3 is TGTGCCAGCAGTTTGCCGTTAAGCGGGGAGCTGTTTTTT. It translates to CASSLPLSGELFF.

The chain couples TRBV5-5 to TRBJ1-5; 7 bases fit TRBD1. CDR1 and CDR2 from the germline V gene are SGHKS and YYEKEE (reference sequence). This CDR3 contains 15 residues. V was clipped by 0 bases and J by 5 bases; unmatched bases: 5. The CDR3 here is CASSLGGTEYQPQHF. CDR3 DNA sequence: TGTGCCAGCAGCTTGGGAGGGACAGAATATCAGCCCCAGCATTTT.

The V and J genes are TRBV6-5 and TRBJ2-7; D is unresolved. The V end lost 5 bases, the J end lost 7 bases, and 15 bases lay between the germline ends. The CDR3 extends over 13 amino acids. Germline assignment: CDR1 MNHEY and CDR2 SVGAGI. This CDR3 reads CASSGFMGGEQYF. In nucleotides, the CDR3 is TGTGCCAGCAGTGGATTTATGGGTGGAGAGCAGTACTTC.

The sample holds one count of this clone. The genes are TRBV9 and TRBJ2-5; TRBD2 matches at 15 bases. The CDR3 is made up of 18 amino acids. Germline assignment: CDR1 SGDLS and CDR2 YYNGEE. With V trimmed by 4 bases and J by 7 bases, 14 bases remained unmatched. The DNA of the CDR3 is TGTGCCAGCAGCTTAGGACTAGCGGGAGGGCCAATGTACGGGACCCAGTACTTC. Translating it yields CASSLGLAGGPMYGTQYF.

The chain employs TRBV27 and TRBJ2-1; 7 bases agree with TRBD2. CDR3 length equals 16 residues. With 6 bases clipped from V and 10 bases from J, the junction kept 18 bases outside the gene matches. Per germline, CDR1 MNHEY and CDR2 SMNVEV (reference sequence). The CDR3 sequence: CASRPPGTKTTPEQFF. The CDR3 region has the DNA TGTGCCAGCAGACCCCCCGGGACTAAAACGACTCCGGAGCAGTTCTTC.

The chain combines TRBV19 with TRBJ1-4, with D maybe TRBD1 (6 bases). The ends were cut back, 7 bases at V and 1 base at J, with 10 bases in the middle. The V gene's germline CDR1 is LNHDA and CDR2 SQIVND (reference sequence). The CDR3 consists of 14 residues. This CDR3 is CASTGAVTNEKLFF. In DNA, the CDR3 is TGTGCCAGTACGGGGGCAGTAACTAATGAAAAACTGTTTTTT.

The chain uses TRBV5-6 and TRBJ2-4, with D perhaps matching TRBD1 (5 bases). V lost 2 bases and J lost 6, with 15 bases in between. The CDR3 runs 15 residues. CDR1 and CDR2 from the germline V gene are SGHDT and YYEEEE. The CDR3 DNA sequence: TGTGCCAGCAGCTTCAGGGCGCCGGGCGGAAACATTCAGTACTTC. Translating gives CASSFRAPGGNIQYF.

The gene calls are TRBV18 and TRBJ2-5; D call uncertain. The V end was cut by 3 bases, the J end by 5 bases, with 16 bases between. Germline V gene lookup returns CDR1 KGHSH and CDR2 LQKENI. CDR3 length: 15 residues. CDR3 in DNA: TGTGCCAGCTCACCGCCGGGTAAGCGCGCGGAGACCCAGTACTTC. It codes for CASSPPGKRAETQYF.

The chain combines TRBV11-2 with TRBJ2-7; TRBD2 matches at 7 bases. Per the germline V gene, CDR1 is SGHAT and CDR2 is FQNNGV. The trim removed 1 base at V and 0 bases at J, leaving 3 bases unmatched. This CDR3 region has 15 residues. Here the CDR3 DNA reads TGTGCCAGCAGCTTAGGGGTAGCGGGCTCCTACGAGCAGTACTTC. Its protein product is CASSLGVAGSYEQYF. The variable domain in full, with the rest retrieved from reference TRBV11-2 and TRBJ2-7, is EAGVAQSPRYKIIEKRQSVAFWCNPISGHATLYWYQQILGQGPKLLIQFQNNGVVDDSQLPKDRFSAERLKGVDSTLKIQPAKLEDSAVYLCASSLGVAGSYEQYFGPGTRLTVT.

V gene TRBV5-1 combines with J gene TRBJ2-2; 8 positions agree with TRBD2. The V and J ends lost 2 bases and 0 bases, in that order; junction bases with no gene match: 3. The germline V gene encodes CDR1 SGHRS and CDR2 YFSETQ. There are 16 residues in the CDR3. The CDR3 DNA follows: TGCGCCAGCAGCTTCTTAGCGGGATCGAACACCGGGGAGCTGTTTTTT. It is translated as CASSFLAGSNTGELFF.

The chain employs TRBV10-1 and TRBJ2-6, with no clear D. V was clipped by 4 bases and J by 4 bases, with 8 bases between them. The CDR3 consists of 14 residues. CDR1 is WNHNN, CDR2 SYGVQD, per germline (reference sequence). The CDR3 coding sequence is TGCGCCAGCAGTGGAGACGCCGGGGCCAACGTCCTGACTTTC. Its translation: CASSGDAGANVLTF.

CDR3: CASSQGRGDEQYF. As DNA, the CDR3 is TGTGCCAGCAGCCAAGGGAGGGGGGATGAGCAGTACTTC. The chain couples TRBV4-2 to TRBJ2-7; D might be TRBD1 or TRBD2, each matching 6 bases. CDR1 and CDR2 from the germline V gene are LGHNA and YNFKEQ. The germline V and J ends were trimmed by 1 base and 7 bases, with 11 bases remaining between them. CDR3 length equals 13 residues.

This clone was seen only once. V gene TRBV29-1 combines with J gene TRBJ2-5; 11 bases fit TRBD1. The ends lost 6 bases at V and 7 bases at J; junction bases unmatched: 7. Per the germline V gene, CDR1 is SQVTM and CDR2 is ANQGSEA. This CDR3 contains 13 residues. The CDR3 DNA reads TGCAGCGTAAGGACAGGGGGCGAGGGGACCCAGTACTTC. Translated: CSVRTGGEGTQYF.

The chain joins TRBV6-6 to TRBJ2-1; 7 positions match TRBD2. Germline V gene sequence: CDR1 MNHNY, CDR2 SVGAGI (reference sequence). The CDR3 consists of 12 residues. The V gene end was trimmed by 8 bases and the J gene end by 9 bases; junction bases not matched to a gene: 7. CDR3 protein: CASGLVSGEQFF. DNA of the CDR3: TGTGCCAGCGGACTAGTCTCGGGTGAGCAGTTCTTC.